This T cell receptor beta chain stems from a study of shared clonotypes between healthy human individuals. Naive CD8 cells were CD45RO-negative, positively selected for CCR7, excluding terminally differentiated effector memory CD45RA+ cells. Donors included only healthy HIV-negative adults lacking recent acute infections or vaccinations. After removal of 7 bases from V and 4 bases from J, the junction contained 5 bases not matched to a gene. The CDR3 sequence is 13 residues long. The germline V gene encodes CDR1 SGHRS and CDR2 YFSETQ. Clones were sequenced by immunoSEQ multiplex PCR, and TCRdb holds only the in-frame ones, with some missing. The sample records approximately 2,000,000 clones, about 94% being singletons.

Sequencing was performed on naive CD8+ T cells from PBMCs. The clonotype was recovered from a man younger than 35 in good health. Some clones in this sample may be carry-over from other donors' samples. This rearrangement joins TRBV5-1 to TRBJ1-5, with 7 bases fitting TRBD1. In nucleotides, the CDR3 is TGCGCCAGCCGGGCAGGGGGTAATCAGCCCCAGCATTTT. Encoded protein: CASRAGGNQPQHF.